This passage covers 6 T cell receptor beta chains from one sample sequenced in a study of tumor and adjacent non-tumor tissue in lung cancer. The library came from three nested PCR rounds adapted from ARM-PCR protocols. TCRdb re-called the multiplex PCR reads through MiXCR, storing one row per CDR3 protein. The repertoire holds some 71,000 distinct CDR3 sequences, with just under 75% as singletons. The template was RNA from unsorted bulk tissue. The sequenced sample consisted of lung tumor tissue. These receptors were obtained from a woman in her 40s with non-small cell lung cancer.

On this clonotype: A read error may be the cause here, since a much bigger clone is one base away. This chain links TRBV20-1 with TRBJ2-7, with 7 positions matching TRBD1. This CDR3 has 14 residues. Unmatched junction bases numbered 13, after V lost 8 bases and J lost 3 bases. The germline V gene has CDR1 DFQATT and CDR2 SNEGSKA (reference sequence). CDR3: CSTNPLQGYYEQYF. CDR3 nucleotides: TGCAGTACTAACCCACTACAGGGGTACTACGAGCAGTACTTC.

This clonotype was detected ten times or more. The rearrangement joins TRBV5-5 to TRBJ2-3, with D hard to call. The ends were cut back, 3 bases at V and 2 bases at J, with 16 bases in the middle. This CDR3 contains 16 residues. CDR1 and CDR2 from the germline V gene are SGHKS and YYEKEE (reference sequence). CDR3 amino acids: CASSSQYSDFTDTQYF. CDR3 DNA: TGTGCCAGCAGCTCGCAATACAGCGATTTCACAGATACGCAGTATTTT. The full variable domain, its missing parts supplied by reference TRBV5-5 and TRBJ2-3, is DAGVTQSPTHLIKTRGQQVTLRCSPISGHKSVSWYQQVLGQGPQFIFQYYEKEERGRGNFPDRFSARQFPNYSSELNVNALLLGDSALYLCASSSQYSDFTDTQYFGPGTRLTVL.

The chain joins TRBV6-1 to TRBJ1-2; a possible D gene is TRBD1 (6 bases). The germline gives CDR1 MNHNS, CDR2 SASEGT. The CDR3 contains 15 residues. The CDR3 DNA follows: TGTAGCAGCAGTGAAGAAACAGGGATCAACTATGGCTACACCTTC. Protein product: CSSSEETGINYGYTF.

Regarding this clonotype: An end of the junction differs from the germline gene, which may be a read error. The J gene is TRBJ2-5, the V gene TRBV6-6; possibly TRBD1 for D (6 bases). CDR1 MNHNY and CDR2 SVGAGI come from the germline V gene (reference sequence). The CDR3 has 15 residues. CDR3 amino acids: CASSYDSRGSQTKYF. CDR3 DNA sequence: TGTGCCAGCAGTTACGATTCGAGGGGGAGTCAGACCAAGTACTTC.

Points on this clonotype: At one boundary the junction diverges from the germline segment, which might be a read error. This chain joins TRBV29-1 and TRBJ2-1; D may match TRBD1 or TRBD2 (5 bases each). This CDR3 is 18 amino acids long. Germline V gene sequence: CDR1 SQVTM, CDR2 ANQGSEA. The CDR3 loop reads CRVEGAEDRSRSYNEQFF. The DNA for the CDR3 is TGCAGGGTTGAAGGGGCGGAGGATAGGTCTCGCTCCTACAATGAGCAGTTCTTC.

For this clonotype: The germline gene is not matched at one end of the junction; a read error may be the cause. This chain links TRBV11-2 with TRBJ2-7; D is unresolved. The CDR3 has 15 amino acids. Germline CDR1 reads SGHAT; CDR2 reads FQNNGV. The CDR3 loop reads CASSLEVGNIYEQYF. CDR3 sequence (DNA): TGTGCGAGCAGCTTAGAGGTGGGGAACATCTACGAGCAGTACTTC.